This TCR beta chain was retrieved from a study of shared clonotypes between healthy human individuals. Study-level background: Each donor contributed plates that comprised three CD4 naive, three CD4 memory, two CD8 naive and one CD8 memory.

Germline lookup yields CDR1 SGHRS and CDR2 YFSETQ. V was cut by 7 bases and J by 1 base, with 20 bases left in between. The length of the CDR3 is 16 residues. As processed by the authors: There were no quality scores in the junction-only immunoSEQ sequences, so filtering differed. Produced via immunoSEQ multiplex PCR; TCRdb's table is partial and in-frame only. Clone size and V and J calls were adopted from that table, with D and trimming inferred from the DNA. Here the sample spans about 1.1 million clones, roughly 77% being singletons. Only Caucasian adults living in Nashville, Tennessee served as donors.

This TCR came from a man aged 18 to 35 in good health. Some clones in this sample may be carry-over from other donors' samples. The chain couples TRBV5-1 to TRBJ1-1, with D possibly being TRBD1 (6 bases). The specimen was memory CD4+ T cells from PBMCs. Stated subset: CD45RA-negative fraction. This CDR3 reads CASQPLLGQPNTEAFF. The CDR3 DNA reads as TGCGCCAGCCAACCCCTACTCGGACAGCCGAACACTGAAGCTTTCTTT.